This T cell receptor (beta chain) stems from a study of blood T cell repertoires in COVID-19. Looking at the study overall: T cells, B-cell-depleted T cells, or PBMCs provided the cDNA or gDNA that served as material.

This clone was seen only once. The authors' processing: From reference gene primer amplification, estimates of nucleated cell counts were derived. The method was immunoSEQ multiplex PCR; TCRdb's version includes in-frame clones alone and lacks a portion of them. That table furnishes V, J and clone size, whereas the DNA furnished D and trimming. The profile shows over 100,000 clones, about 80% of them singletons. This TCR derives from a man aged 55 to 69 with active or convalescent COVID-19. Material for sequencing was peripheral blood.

CDR3 residues: CASSPRGSLSVHGYTF. CDR3 coding DNA: TGTGCCAGCTCACCACGAGGGTCTCTATCGGTGCACGGCTACACCTTC. The chain combines TRBV18 with TRBJ1-2; no firm D call. With 1 base removed from V and 8 bases from J, the gap between germline ends came to 20 bases. The CDR3 runs 16 residues. Germline CDR1 and CDR2: KGHSH and LQKENI. The complete variable domain, with remaining parts taken from reference TRBV18 and TRBJ1-2, reads NAGVMQNPRHLVRRRGQEARLRCSPMKGHSHVYWYRQLPEEGLKFMVYLQKENIIDESGMPKERFSAEFPKEGPSILRIQQVVRGDSAAYFCASSPRGSLSVHGYTFGSGTRLTVV.